In its sample, the clone carrying this T cell receptor beta chain was seen a few times. This sample was included in a study of response to subunit inactivated influenza vaccine. TCRdb itself ran the RT-PCR reads through MiXCR, one entry per CDR3 protein. The sample yields approximately 680,000 distinct CDR3 sequences, about 15% seen once. Trimming left V 1 base short and J 8 bases short, with 13 bases between. This CDR3 is built from 14 residues. CDR1 is LGHNA and CDR2 is YSLEER in the germline V gene. This sequence originates from a man aged 50 or older who received an inactivated influenza vaccine. The input for sequencing was PBMCs from blood, taken approximately 12 days after vaccination. This chain joins TRBV4-3 and TRBJ2-3; a weak D match, TRBD2 (7 bases). CDR3: CASSQGGGDVTQYF. The CDR3 nucleotides are TGCGCCAGCAGCCAAGGAGGGGGGGACGTTACGCAGTATTTT.